These 5 T cell receptor beta chains came from one sample sequenced in a study of CD8 T cells in Susac syndrome (dated by TCRdb to about 2019). The method behind the library was the immunoSEQ multiplex PCR assay. RNA was extracted with the RNeasy kit and about 0.5 to 1 ug was reverse transcribed using random hexamers. TCRdb reran the public reads through fastp at Q25 and MiXCR, keeping productive beta chains. Each CDR3 protein appears once, grouped with its most common genes and DNA. The sample table contains fewer than 150,000 distinct CDR3 sequences; only one count was recorded for approximately 93% of them. Roughly 0.27% of the sample comes from the top ten. The sequencing input was CD8+ T cells from PBMCs. The receptors were gathered from a human donor in good health.

This CDR3 reads CASSVAIYNEQFF. CDR3 DNA: TGTGCCAGCAGCGTAGCTATCTACAATGAGCAGTTCTTC. The genes are TRBV9 and TRBJ2-1; D gene unclear. Trimming removed 0 bases from V and 3 bases from J, with 4 bases in between. CDR3 length: 13 amino acids. CDR1 SGDLS and CDR2 YYNGEE come from the germline V gene.

The table lists this clonotype with a count of one. The chain uses TRBV11-3 and TRBJ2-1; no clear D. Germline CDR1 SGHNT, CDR2 YENEEA. The CDR3 sequence is 13 residues long. Trimming took 4 bases from V and 7 from J, leaving 11 bases between them. This chain's CDR3 is CASSSPPLNEQFF. The CDR3 bases are TGTGCCAGCAGCTCACCCCCCCTTAATGAGCAGTTCTTC. The whole variable domain, remainder taken from reference TRBV11-3 and TRBJ2-1, is EAGVVQSPRYKIIEKKQPVAFWCNPISGHNTLYWYLQNLGQGPELLIRYENEEAVDDSQLPKDRFSAERLKGVDSTLKIQPAELGDSAVYLCASSSPPLNEQFFGPGTRLTVL.

In this sample, this clonotype turned up once. The chain joins TRBV29-1 to TRBJ2-1, with 8 nucleotides matching TRBD1. CDR3 length equals 12 residues. J was trimmed by 8 bases and V by 6 bases; bases with no gene match: 6. The germline V gene has CDR1 SQVTM and CDR2 ANQGSEA. The CDR3 loop is CSVPQGAYEQFF. As DNA, the CDR3 is TGCAGCGTACCCCAGGGGGCTTATGAGCAGTTCTTC.

The table lists this clonotype with a count of one. The chain uses TRBV13 and TRBJ2-3, with 8 bases that match TRBD2. Germline CDR1 and CDR2: PRHDT and FYEKMQ (reference sequence). CDR3 length equals 14 residues. Trimming cost V 5 bases and J 8 bases; bases outside gene matches: 9. CDR3 region: CASSASPSGSTQYF. CDR3 DNA: TGTGCCAGCAGCGCCTCGCCCAGCGGGAGTACGCAGTATTTT.

This clonotype was counted once. V and J are TRBV3-1 and TRBJ2-5, with 11 nucleotides matching TRBD2. V was pared by 4 bases and J by 6 bases, with 13 bases of the junction left unmatched. The CDR3 sequence is 17 residues long. The germline V gene has CDR1 LGHDT and CDR2 YNNKEL (reference sequence). The CDR3 DNA is TGTGCCAGCAGCCCACAAGCGGGGCTAGCGGGAGGAAAGACCCAGTACTTC. Protein: CASSPQAGLAGGKTQYF.